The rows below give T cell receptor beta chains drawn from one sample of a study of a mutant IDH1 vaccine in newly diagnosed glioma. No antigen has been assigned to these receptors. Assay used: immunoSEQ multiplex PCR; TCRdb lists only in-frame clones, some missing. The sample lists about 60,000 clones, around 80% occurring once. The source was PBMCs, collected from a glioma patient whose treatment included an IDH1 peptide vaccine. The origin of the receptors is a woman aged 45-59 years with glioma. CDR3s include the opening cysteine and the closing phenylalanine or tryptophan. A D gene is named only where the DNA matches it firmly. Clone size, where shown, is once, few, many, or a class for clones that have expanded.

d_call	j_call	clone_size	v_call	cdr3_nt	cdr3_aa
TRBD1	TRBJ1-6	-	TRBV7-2	TGTGCCAGCAGCTTCGGGACAGGGGTTACTTCACCCCTCCACTTT	CASSFGTGVTSPLHF
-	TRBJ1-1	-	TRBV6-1	TGTGCCAGCAGTGAAGATTGGGGAGAGGACACTGAAGCTTTCTTT	CASSEDWGEDTEAFF
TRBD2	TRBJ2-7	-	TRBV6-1	TGTGCCAGCAGTGACCAACTAGCGGGGGCCACCTACGAGCAGTACTTC	CASSDQLAGATYEQYF
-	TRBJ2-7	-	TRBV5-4	TGTGCCAGCAGCTTCCATAATTCCTACGAGCAGTACTTC	CASSFHNSYEQYF
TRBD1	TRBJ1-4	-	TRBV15	TGTGCCACCAGCAGAGATCAGGCAGGGGGACCTGAAAAACTGTTTTTT	CATSRDQAGGPEKLFF
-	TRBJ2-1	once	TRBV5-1	TGCGCCAGCAGCTTCACTTTAGGGTCGGAGCAGTTCTTC	CASSFTLGSEQFF
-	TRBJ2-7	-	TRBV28	TGTGCCAGCAGTCGTACAGCCTCCTACGAGCAGTACTTC	CASSRTASYEQYF
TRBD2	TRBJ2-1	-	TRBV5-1	TGCGCCAGCAGCGCGGCACCTAGGACTAGCGGGGGGGATATTTCGCAGTTCTTC	CASSAAPRTSGGDISQFF
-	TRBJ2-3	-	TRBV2	TGTGCCAGCAGTGATATACCGTCTGGCACAGATACGCAGTATTTT	CASSDIPSGTDTQYF
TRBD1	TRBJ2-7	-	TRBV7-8	TGTGCCAGCAGCTCCGGACAGGGTGTGGAGTACTTC	CASSSGQGVEYF
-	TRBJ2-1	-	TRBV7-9	TGTGCCAGCAGCTTAGAGGGGGTGGGGAATAATGAGCAGTTCTTC	CASSLEGVGNNEQFF
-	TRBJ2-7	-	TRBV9	TGTGCCAGCAGCGTAGGACAGGCGTCCTACGAGCAGTACTTC	CASSVGQASYEQYF
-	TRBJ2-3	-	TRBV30	TGTGCCTTTTCGACGGTTTCCACAGATACGCAGTATTTT	CAFSTVSTDTQYF
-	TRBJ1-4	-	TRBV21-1	TGTGCCAGCAGCAATTTCGTCAGGGAGAAGGCTAATGAAAAACTGTTTTTT	CASSNFVREKANEKLFF
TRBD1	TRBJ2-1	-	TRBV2	TGTGCCAGCACGACAGGGTCCTACAATGAGCAGTTCTTC	CASTTGSYNEQFF
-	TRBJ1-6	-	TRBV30	TGTGCTTCCGGGACGGTATATGGACCCCTCCACTTT	CASGTVYGPLHF
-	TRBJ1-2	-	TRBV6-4	TGTGCCAGCAGTCAGACCTATGGCTACACCTTC	CASSQTYGYTF
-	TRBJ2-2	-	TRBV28	TGTGCCAGTCGATTCGGGGTTAACACCGGGGAGCTGTTTTTT	CASRFGVNTGELFF
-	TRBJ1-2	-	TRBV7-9	TGTGCCAGCAGCTCCTCCAGAGGTTGGGATGATGGCTACACCTTC	CASSSSRGWDDGYTF
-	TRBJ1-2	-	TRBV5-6	TGTGCCAGCAGCTTTGAGGCTAGCGGCTCCAGCTACACCTTC	CASSFEASGSSYTF
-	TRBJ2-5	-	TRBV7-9	TGTGCCAGCAGCCGCCCGTTACAGGTCTTGGAGTACCAAGAGACCCAGTACTTC	CASSRPLQVLEYQETQYF
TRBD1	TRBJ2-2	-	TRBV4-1	TGCGCCAGCAGCCAAACCGACAGGGGGAGGACCGGGGAGCTGTTTTTT	CASSQTDRGRTGELFF
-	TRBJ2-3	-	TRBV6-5	TGTGCCAGCAGTTACTCGCACACAGATACGCAGTATTTT	CASSYSHTDTQYF
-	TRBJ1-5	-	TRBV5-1	TGCGCCAGCAGCCTAAGCGGCCACAAATCGCAGCCCCAGCATTTT	CASSLSGHKSQPQHF
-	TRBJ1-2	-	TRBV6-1	TGTGCCAGCAGTGAAGTTGGCGGAAACTATGGCTACACCTTC	CASSEVGGNYGYTF
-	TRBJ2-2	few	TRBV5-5	TGTGCCAGCAGTCGCTTTCAGGCTTTGAACACCGGGGAGCTGTTTTTT	CASSRFQALNTGELFF
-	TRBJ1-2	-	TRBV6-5	TGTGCCAGCAGCGGGGGAATCACGGGCTATGGCTACACCTTC	CASSGGITGYGYTF
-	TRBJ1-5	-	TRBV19	TGTGCCAGTAGACTTTTGGACAGCAAACATCAGCCCCAGCATTTT	CASRLLDSKHQPQHF
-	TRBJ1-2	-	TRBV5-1	TGCGCCAGCAGCTTTATGGGGAACCAGAAGGAAGGCTACACCTTC	CASSFMGNQKEGYTF
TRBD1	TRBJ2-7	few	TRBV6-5	TGTGCCAGCAGTTACAGGGACAGTTACGAGCAGTACTTC	CASSYRDSYEQYF
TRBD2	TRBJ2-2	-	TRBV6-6	TGTGCCAGCAACGGGGGGACGAACACCGGGGAGCTGTTTTTT	CASNGGTNTGELFF
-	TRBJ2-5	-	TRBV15	TGTGCCACCAGCAGAGATCAAGAGACCCAGTACTTC	CATSRDQETQYF
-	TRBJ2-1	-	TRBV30	TGTGCCTGGACTCTCCGGCGAAGCTCCTACAATGAGCAGTTCTTC	CAWTLRRSSYNEQFF
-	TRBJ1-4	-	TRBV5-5	TGTGCCAGCAGCAGCGGACAGTTTTATGAAAAACTGTTTTTT	CASSSGQFYEKLFF
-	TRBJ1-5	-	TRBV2	TGTGCCAGCAGCCCCGGGACAAAGACCCATAGCAATCAGCCCCAGCATTTT	CASSPGTKTHSNQPQHF
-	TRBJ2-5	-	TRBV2	TGTGCCAGCAACCTAGGGGGTCCGCGGGTTAAGGAGACCCAGTACTTC	CASNLGGPRVKETQYF
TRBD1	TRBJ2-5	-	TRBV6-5	TGTGCCAGCAGTTTAAAACAGGGGGCATCGACCCAGTACTTC	CASSLKQGASTQYF
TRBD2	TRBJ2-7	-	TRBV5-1	TGCGCCAGCAGCTTGGGGGTGAGAGCGGGGGGACGGGACGAGCAGTACTTC	CASSLGVRAGGRDEQYF
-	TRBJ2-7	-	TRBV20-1	TGCAGTCCCTCTATAGATTCCGAGCAGTACTTC	CSPSIDSEQYF
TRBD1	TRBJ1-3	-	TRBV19	TGTGCCAGTAGCCGGACAGGGGAGACTGGAAACACCATATATTTT	CASSRTGETGNTIYF
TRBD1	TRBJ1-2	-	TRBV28	TGTGCCAGCAGTTCCCCGGGACAGGGAAACTATGGCTACACCTTC	CASSSPGQGNYGYTF